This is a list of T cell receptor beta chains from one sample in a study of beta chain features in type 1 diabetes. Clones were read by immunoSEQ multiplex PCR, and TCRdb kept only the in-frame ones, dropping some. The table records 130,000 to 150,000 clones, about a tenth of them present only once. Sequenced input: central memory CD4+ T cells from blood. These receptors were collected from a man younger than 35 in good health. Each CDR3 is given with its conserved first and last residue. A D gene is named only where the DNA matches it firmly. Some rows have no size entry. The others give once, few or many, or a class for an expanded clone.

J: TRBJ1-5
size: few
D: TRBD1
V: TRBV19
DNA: TGTGCCAGCAAAGGACAGGGACATCAGCCCCAGCATTTT
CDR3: CASKGQGHQPQHF

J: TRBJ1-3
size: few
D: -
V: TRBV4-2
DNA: TGTGCCAGCAGCCAAGATCTCCTAGCCGGGGAGAGAGGAAACACCATATATTTT
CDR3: CASSQDLLAGERGNTIYF

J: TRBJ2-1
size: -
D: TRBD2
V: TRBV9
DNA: TGTGCCAGCAGCGCTAGCGGGGGGGCCTACAATGAGCAGTTCTTC
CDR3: CASSASGGAYNEQFF

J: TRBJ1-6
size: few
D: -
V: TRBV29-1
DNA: TGCAGCGGGGGGGAGGTGGGTTCACCCCTCCACTTT
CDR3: CSGGEVGSPLHF

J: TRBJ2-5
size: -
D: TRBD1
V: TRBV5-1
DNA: TGCGCCAGCAGCTTGGGACAGGGTCAGACCCAGTACTTC
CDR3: CASSLGQGQTQYF

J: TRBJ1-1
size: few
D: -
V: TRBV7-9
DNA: TGTGCCAGCAGCTTAGAGGGGCCGGGTGAAGCTTTCTTT
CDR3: CASSLEGPGEAFF

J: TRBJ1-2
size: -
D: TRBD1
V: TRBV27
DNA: TGTGCCAGCAGTTTCTGGGACAGATCTGGCTACACCTTC
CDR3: CASSFWDRSGYTF

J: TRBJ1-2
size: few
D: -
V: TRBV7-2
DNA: TGTGCCAGCAGCCCCCTAATGGGGCGAAGGGATGGCTACACCTTC
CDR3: CASSPLMGRRDGYTF

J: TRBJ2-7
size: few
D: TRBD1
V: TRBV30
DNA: TGTGCCTGGAAGAGGGACAGGTTAAACGAGCAGTACTTC
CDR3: CAWKRDRLNEQYF

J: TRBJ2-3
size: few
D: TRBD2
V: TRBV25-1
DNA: TGTGCCAGCAGTGGTGGGACTAGCGGGGTCACAGATACGCAGTATTTT
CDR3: CASSGGTSGVTDTQYF

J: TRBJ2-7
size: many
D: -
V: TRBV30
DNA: TGTGCCTGGAGCCCCGGGAGCTCCTACGAGCAGTACTTC
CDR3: CAWSPGSSYEQYF

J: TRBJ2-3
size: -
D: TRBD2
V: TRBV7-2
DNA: TGTGCCAGCAGCCCTCAAGGGACTACCCGCACAGATACGCAGTATTTT
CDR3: CASSPQGTTRTDTQYF

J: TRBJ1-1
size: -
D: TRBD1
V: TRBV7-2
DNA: TGTGCCAGCAGCCCGGGGACAGGGGGCGTGGGAACTGAAGCTTTCTTT
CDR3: CASSPGTGGVGTEAFF

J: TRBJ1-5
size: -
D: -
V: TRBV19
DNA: TGTGCCAGTAGTAGCTTATCAGAACAGCCCCAGCATTTT
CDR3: CASSSLSEQPQHF

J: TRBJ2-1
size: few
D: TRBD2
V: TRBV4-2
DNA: TGTGCCAGCAGCCAAGGGCCCGGGGGGGCGGTCAATGAGCAGTTCTTC
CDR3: CASSQGPGGAVNEQFF

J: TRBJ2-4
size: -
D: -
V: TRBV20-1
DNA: TGCAGTGCTAGTACAGGCATTCAGTACTTC
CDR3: CSASTGIQYF

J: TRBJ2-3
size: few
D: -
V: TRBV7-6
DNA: TGTGCCAGCAGCTTAGCTGGAGGCACAGATACGCAGTATTTT
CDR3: CASSLAGGTDTQYF

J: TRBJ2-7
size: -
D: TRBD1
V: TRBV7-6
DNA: TGTGCCAGCAGCGACAGGGTCTCCTACGAGCAGTACTTC
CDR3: CASSDRVSYEQYF

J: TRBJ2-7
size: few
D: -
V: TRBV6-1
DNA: TGTGCCAGCAGTGAAAAAGGTTTAGGGGGTTACTACGAGCAGTACTTC
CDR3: CASSEKGLGGYYEQYF

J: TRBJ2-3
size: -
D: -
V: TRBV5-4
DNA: TGTGCCAGCAGCTTGAAGGGGCCTGGCACAGATACGCAGTATTTT
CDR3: CASSLKGPGTDTQYF

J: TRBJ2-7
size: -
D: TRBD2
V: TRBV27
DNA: TGTGCCAGCAGTTTCCGCGTGACTAGCGGGACCTACGAGCAGTACTTC
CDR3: CASSFRVTSGTYEQYF

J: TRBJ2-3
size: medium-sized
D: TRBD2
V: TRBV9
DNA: TGTGCCAGCAGCCCTAGCGGGGGGTTGCCTAGCACAGATACGCAGTATTTT
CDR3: CASSPSGGLPSTDTQYF

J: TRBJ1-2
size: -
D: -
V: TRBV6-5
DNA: TGTGCCAGCAGTTATGCAGGGGTTGGAATAAACTATGGCTACACCTTC
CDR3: CASSYAGVGINYGYTF

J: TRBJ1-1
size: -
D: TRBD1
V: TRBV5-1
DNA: TGCGCCAGCCGGACAGGGGGGTTGAACACTGAAGCTTTCTTT
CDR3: CASRTGGLNTEAFF

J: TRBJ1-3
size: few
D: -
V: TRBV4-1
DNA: TGCGCCAGCAGCCAAGATGAAACCCGGGGAACTGGAAACACCATATATTTT
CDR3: CASSQDETRGTGNTIYF

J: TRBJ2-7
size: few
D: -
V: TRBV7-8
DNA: TGTGCCAGCAGCCAGGGGTCTCGCTACGAGCAGTACTTC
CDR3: CASSQGSRYEQYF

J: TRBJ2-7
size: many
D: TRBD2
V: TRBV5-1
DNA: TGCGCCAGCAGCCGGACTAGCGGGGGCAAACCTTACTACGAGCAGTACTTC
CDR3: CASSRTSGGKPYYEQYF

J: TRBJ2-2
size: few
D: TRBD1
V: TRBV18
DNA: TGTGCCAGCTCCTATGACAGGGGCCCGGGGGAGCTGTTTTTT
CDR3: CASSYDRGPGELFF

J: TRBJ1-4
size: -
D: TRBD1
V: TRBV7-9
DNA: TGTGCCAGCAGCGTCCGGGACAGGTTAAATGAAAAACTGTTTTTT
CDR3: CASSVRDRLNEKLFF

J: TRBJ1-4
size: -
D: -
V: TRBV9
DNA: TGTGCCAGCAGCCCATCGGTGACAGCACTTGAAAAACTGTTTTTT
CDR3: CASSPSVTALEKLFF

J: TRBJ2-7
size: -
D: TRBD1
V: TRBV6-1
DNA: TGTGCCAGCAGCCCCGGGACAGCCTCCTACGAGCAGTACTTC
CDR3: CASSPGTASYEQYF

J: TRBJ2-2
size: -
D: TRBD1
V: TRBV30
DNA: TGTGCCTGGGCAGGGGGTGGCGCGAACACCGGGGAGCTGTTTTTT
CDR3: CAWAGGGANTGELFF

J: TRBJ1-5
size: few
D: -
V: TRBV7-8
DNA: TGTGCCAGCAGCGATATCATCGCCGGGCCCCAGCATTTT
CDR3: CASSDIIAGPQHF

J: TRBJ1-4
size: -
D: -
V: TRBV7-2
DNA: TGTGCCAGCACGCCGGAGGTTTTTGGGAGGGAAAAACTGTTTTTT
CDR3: CASTPEVFGREKLFF

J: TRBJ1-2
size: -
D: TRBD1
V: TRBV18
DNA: TGTGCCAGCTCACAAGGACAGGGGGGGTATGGCTACACCTTC
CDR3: CASSQGQGGYGYTF

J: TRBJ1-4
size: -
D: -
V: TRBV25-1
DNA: TGTGCCAGCAGCCCCGGGGGGGCCGGTGAAAAACTGTTTTTT
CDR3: CASSPGGAGEKLFF

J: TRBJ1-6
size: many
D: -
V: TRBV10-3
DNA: TGTGCCATTGCGACAGACTCTCTAAATTCACCCCTCCACTTT
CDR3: CAIATDSLNSPLHF

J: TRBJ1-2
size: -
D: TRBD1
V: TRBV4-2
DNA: TGTGCCAGCAGCCAAGAAGACAGGGTCTATGGCTACACCTTC
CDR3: CASSQEDRVYGYTF

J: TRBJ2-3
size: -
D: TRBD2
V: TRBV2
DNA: TGTGCCAACAGTGAGGGGACTAGCGCCGATACGCAGTATTTT
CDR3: CANSEGTSADTQYF

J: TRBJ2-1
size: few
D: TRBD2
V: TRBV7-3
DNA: TGTGCCAGCAGCCCACGGACTAGCGGGGGGGCCATCGATGAGCAGTTCTTC
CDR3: CASSPRTSGGAIDEQFF

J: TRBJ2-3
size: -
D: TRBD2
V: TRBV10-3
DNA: TGTGCCATCACGACTAGCGGGGGAGCAGATACGCAGTATTTT
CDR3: CAITTSGGADTQYF

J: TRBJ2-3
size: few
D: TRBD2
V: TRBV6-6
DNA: TGTGCCAGCAGTCAGAGACTAGCGGGGTACACAGATACGCAGTATTTT
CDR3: CASSQRLAGYTDTQYF

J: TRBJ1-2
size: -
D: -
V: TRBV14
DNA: TGTGCCAGCAGCCAAGGAAGACAAGACTATGGCTACACCTTC
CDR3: CASSQGRQDYGYTF

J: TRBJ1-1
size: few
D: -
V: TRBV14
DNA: TGTGCCAGCAGCCAAGATCAGGTACGCACTGAAGCTTTCTTT
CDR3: CASSQDQVRTEAFF

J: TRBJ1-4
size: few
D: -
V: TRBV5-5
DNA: TGTGCCAGCAGCTTGGTGACAGGATCGAATGAAAAACTGTTTTTT
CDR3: CASSLVTGSNEKLFF

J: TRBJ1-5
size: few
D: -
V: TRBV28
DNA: TGTGCCAGCAGTCCAGACAGCTATCAGCCCCAGCATTTT
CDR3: CASSPDSYQPQHF

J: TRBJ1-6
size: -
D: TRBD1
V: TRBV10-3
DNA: TGTGCCATCAAGAGGACAGGGGAGGATTCACCCCTCCACTTT
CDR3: CAIKRTGEDSPLHF

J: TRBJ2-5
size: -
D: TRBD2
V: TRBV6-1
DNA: TGTGCCAGCAGTGAACGTAGCGGGGGGTACGAGACCCAGTACTTC
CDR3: CASSERSGGYETQYF

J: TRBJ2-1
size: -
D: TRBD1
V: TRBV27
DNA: TGTGCCAGCAGTCCGAATCAGGGGGCAGGCTCCTACAATGAGCAGTTCTTC
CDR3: CASSPNQGAGSYNEQFF

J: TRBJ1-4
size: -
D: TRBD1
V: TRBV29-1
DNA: TGCAGCGGCTTTGACTCCGGGACAGGGAATGAAAAACTGTTTTTT
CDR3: CSGFDSGTGNEKLFF

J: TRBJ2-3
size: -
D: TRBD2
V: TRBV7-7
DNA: TGTGCCAGCAGCTCGCTAGCGGGGGGACTCACAGATACGCAGTATTTT
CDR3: CASSSLAGGLTDTQYF

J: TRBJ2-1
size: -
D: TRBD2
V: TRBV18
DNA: TGTGCCAGCTCACCGGGACTAGCGGGTTTCTCCTACAATGAGCAGTTCTTC
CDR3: CASSPGLAGFSYNEQFF

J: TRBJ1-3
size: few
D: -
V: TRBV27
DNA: TGTGCCAGCAGTCGGGGCTCTGGAAACACCATATATTTT
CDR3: CASSRGSGNTIYF